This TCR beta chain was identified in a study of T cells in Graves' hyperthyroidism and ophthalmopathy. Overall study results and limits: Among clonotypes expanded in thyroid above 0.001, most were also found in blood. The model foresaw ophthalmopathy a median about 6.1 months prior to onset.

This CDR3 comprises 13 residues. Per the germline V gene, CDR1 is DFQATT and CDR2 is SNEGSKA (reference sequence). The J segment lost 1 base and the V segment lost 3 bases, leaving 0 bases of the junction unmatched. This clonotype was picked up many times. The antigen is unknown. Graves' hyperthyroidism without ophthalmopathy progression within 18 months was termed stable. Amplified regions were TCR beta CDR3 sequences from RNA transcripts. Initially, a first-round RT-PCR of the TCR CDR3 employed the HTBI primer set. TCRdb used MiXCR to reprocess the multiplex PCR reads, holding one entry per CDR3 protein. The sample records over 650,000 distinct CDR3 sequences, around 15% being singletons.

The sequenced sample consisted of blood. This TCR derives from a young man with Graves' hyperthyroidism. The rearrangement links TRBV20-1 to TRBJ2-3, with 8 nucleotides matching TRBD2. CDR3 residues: CSASGGGTDTQYF. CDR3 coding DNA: TGCAGTGCTAGCGGGGGGGGCACAGATACGCAGTATTTT.